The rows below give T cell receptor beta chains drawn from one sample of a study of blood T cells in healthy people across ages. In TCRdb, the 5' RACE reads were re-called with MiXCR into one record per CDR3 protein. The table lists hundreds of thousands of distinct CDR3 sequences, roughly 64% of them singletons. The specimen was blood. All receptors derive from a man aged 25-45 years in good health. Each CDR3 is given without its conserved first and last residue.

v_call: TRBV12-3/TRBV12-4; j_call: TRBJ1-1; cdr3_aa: ASKTGENTEAF
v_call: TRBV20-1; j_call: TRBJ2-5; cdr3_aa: SATKRLAGGTSRPMETQY
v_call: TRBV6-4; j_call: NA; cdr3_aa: ASSSAGVNEQY
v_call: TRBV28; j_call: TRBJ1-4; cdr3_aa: ASSGGAGVEDEKLF
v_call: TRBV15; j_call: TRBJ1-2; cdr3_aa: ATSNLVGNYGYT
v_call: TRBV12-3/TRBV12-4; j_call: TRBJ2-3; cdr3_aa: ASSQTQLNTDTQY
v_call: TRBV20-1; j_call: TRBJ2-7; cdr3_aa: SANLMQGPEQY
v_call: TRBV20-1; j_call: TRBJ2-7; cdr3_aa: SASKVGRDTGEQY
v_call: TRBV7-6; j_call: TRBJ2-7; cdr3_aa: ASSPRQGYYEQY
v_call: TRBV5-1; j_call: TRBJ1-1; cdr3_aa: ASSFQGANTEAF
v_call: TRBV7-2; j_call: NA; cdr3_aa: ASRPAGVYEQY
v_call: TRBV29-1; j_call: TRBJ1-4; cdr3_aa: SGRGDEKLF
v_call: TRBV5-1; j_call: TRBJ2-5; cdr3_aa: ASSKAGGYVETQY
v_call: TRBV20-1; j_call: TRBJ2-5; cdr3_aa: SARTDRPQETQY
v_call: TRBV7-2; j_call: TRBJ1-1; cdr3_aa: ASSLRGNTEAF
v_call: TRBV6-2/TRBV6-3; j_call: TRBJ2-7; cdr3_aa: ASSQRDFLREQY
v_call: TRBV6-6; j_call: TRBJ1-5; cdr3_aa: ASSYYNQPQH
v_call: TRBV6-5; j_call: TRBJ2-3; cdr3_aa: ASSYSRGTDTQY
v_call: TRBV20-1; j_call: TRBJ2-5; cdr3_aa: SARGGRGVETQY
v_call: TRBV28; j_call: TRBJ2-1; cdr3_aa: ASMPLQSYNEQF
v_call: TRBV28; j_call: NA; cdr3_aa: ASSLDRRRENRAEQY
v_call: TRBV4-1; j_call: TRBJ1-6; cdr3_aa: ASSRIRTGPDNSPLH
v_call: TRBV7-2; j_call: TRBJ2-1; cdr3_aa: ASSLVGLDLNEQF
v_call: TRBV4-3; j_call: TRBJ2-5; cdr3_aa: ASSHLGQEETQY
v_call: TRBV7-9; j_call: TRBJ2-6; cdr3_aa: ASSTQTGSGANVLT
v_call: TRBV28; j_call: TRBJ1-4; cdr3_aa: ASTAALARRGANEKLF
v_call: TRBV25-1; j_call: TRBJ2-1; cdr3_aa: ASSEYGTPSEQF
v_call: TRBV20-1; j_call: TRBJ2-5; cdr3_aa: SARYSEGAGTQY
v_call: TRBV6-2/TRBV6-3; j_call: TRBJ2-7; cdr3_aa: ASSSLPSFQY
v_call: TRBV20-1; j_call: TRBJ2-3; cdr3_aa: SAATGWDAENTDTQY
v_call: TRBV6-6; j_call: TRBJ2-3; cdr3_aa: ASTPSGFRTDTQY
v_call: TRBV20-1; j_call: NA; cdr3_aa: SARIYETQY
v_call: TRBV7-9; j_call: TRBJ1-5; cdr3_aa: ASSIQDTQPQH
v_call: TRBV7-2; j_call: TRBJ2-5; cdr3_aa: ASSRDVLQETQY
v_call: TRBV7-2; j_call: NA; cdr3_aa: ASSWRQGASYEQY
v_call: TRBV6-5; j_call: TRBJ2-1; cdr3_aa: ASSSPRYRQNEQF
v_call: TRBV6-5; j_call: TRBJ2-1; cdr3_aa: ASSTGRKYNEQF
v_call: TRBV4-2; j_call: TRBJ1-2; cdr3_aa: ASSQDRRDANYGYT
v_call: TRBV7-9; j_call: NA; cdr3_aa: ASSLAGRTIKDEQY
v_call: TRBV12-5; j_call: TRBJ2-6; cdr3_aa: ASAVGSGANVQT